The clone carrying this TCR beta chain showed up many times. These data are taken from a study of metastatic and nonmetastatic thyroid tumors. Study in general: The authors compared repertoires across blood and tumor or nodule tissue from malignant and benign thyroid patients.

Patients had received no treatment of any kind before thyroid surgery. TCRdb reprocessed the PCR reads via MiXCR. The sample shows 30,000 to 40,000 clones, 15% to 20% of them seen only once. The CDR3 loop spans 14 amino acids. With V trimmed by 6 bases and J by 5 bases, 5 bases remained unmatched. CDR1 and CDR2 from the germline V gene are SGHTA and FQGNSA. The chain combines TRBV7-2 with TRBJ1-4; TRBD1 matches at 8 bases. This TCR was recovered from a male donor with papillary thyroid cancer or a benign thyroid nodule (not recorded which). Some clones in this sample may be carry-over from other donors' samples. The sample comprised blood. CDR3 region: CASRPQGANEKLFF. The DNA for the CDR3 is TGTGCCAGCAGACCCCAGGGGGCGAATGAAAAACTGTTTTTT.